This is a list of T cell receptor beta chains from one sample in a study of blood T cells in healthy people across ages. Each CDR3 protein is one row after TCRdb ran MiXCR on the 5' RACE reads. The sample yields 800,000 to 1,000,000 distinct CDR3 sequences, roughly 50% seen once. Sequencing was carried out using blood. The receptors stem from a man aged 25 to 40 in good health. The CDR3 runs from the conserved cysteine through the conserved F or W. D genes are given only for firm matches. Clone sizes are given selectively: once, few, many, or a class where the clone is expanded.

-,TRBJ2-3,-,TRBV11-2,CASSLRDTQTQYF,TGTGCCAGCAGCTTAAGGGACACTCAGACGCAGTATTTT
-,TRBJ2-4,-,TRBV4-1,CASSQVFPGTGIDIQYF,TGCGCCAGCAGCCAAGTTTTCCCTGGGACCGGGATAGACATTCAGTACTTC
-,TRBJ1-5,-,TRBV28,CASSFVSRGIGGNQPQHF,TGTGCCAGCAGTTTTGTCTCCAGGGGCATAGGCGGCAATCAGCCCCAGCATTTT
few,TRBJ2-1,-,TRBV5-1,CASSLEVVQAYNEQFF,TGCGCCAGCAGCTTGGAGGTGGTACAGGCCTACAATGAGCAGTTCTTC
few,TRBJ2-3,TRBD2,TRBV25-1,CASSDVTSGKSTDTQYF,TGTGCCAGCAGTGACGTAACTAGCGGGAAAAGCACAGATACGCAGTATTTT
-,TRBJ1-2,TRBD1,TRBV30,CAWRDRGLTNYGYTF,TGTGCCTGGAGGGACAGGGGGCTCACTAACTATGGCTACACCTTC
few,TRBJ2-3,-,TRBV10-3,CAISGQDLSTDTQYF,TGTGCCATCAGTGGACAGGACCTTAGCACAGATACGCAGTATTTT
-,TRBJ2-5,TRBD1,TRBV29-1,CSVRQGETQYF,TGCAGCGTTCGACAGGGAGAGACCCAGTACTTC
once,TRBJ2-5,TRBD2,TRBV6-1,CASYSGVSRRRETQYF,TGTGCCAGCTATAGCGGGGTTTCTCGCCGGAGAGAGACCCAGTACTTC
-,TRBJ2-7,-,TRBV4-2,CASSHRDGAYEQYF,TGTGCCAGCAGCCACCGGGACGGGGCCTACGAGCAGTACTTC
-,TRBJ2-2,TRBD1,TRBV4-3,CASSQGGGYTGELFF,TGCGCCAGCAGCCAAGGAGGGGGCTACACCGGGGAGCTGTTTTTT
-,TRBJ2-5,-,TRBV5-1,CASSLDSGPSGIQYF,TGCGCCAGCAGCTTGGATTCCGGACCCAGCGGAATTCAGTACTTC
few,TRBJ2-1,TRBD2,TRBV9,CASSVVLAGKNEQFF,TGTGCCAGCAGCGTAGTTCTAGCGGGGAAGAATGAGCAGTTCTTC
few,TRBJ2-7,TRBD1,TRBV7-2,CASSLGGTGEYEQYF,TGTGCCAGCAGCTTAGGGGGGACAGGGGAATACGAGCAGTACTTC
-,TRBJ2-3,-,TRBV20-1,CSARDRAPRRADTQYF,TGCAGTGCTAGAGATAGGGCGCCTCGCCGGGCAGATACGCAGTATTTT
-,TRBJ1-2,-,TRBV7-9,CAYEGEAYGYTF,TGTGCCTATGAGGGGGAAGCCTATGGCTACACCTTC
-,TRBJ2-4,TRBD1,TRBV3-1,CASSKTGDEQYF,TGTGCCAGCAGCAAGACAGGGGATGAGCAGTACTTC
-,TRBJ2-1,-,TRBV5-1,CASSCTQANYNEQFF,TGCGCCAGCAGCTGCACACAGGCCAACTACAATGAGCAGTTCTTC
-,TRBJ2-7,TRBD2,TRBV20-1,CSARDLGPGTKVYEQYF,TGCAGTGCTAGAGATCTCGGGCCAGGGACTAAAGTCTACGAGCAGTACTTC
-,TRBJ2-4,TRBD1,TRBV28,CASSLPDRADIQYF,TGTGCCAGCAGTCTTCCCGACAGGGCAGACATTCAGTACTTC
-,TRBJ2-3,TRBD1,TRBV7-6,CASSLAGRGLTDTQYF,TGTGCCAGCAGCTTAGCGGGCAGGGGGCTGACAGATACGCAGTATTTT
-,TRBJ2-7,-,TRBV29-1,CSVGQGDNEQYF,TGCAGCGTTGGGCAGGGTGACAACGAGCAGTACTTC
-,TRBJ2-3,TRBD2,TRBV10-3,CAIRAAGGLDTQYF,TGTGCCATCAGGGCGGCGGGGGGGCTTGATACGCAGTATTTT
-,TRBJ2-7,-,TRBV5-1,CASSFLTGDKEYEQYF,TGCGCCAGCAGCTTCCTTACGGGGGATAAGGAATACGAGCAGTACTTC
-,TRBJ1-3,-,TRBV6-6,CASLAGGSTIYF,TGTGCCAGTCTCGCCGGTGGAAGCACCATATATTTT
-,TRBJ1-1,-,TRBV6-1,CASPGAVNTEAFF,TGTGCCAGTCCTGGGGCAGTGAACACTGAAGCTTTCTTT
-,TRBJ1-6,TRBD1,TRBV20-1,CSARQDRGISPLHF,TGCAGTGCTAGACAGGACAGGGGGATATCACCCCTCCACTTT
few,TRBJ2-5,TRBD1,TRBV6-1,CASSNSRGQSETQYF,TGTGCCAGCAGTAACTCAAGGGGACAGTCGGAGACCCAGTACTTC
few,TRBJ2-7,-,TRBV6-5,CASTLSPGPPYEQYF,TGTGCCAGCACGTTATCGCCGGGCCCCCCCTACGAGCAGTACTTC
-,TRBJ2-5,TRBD2,TRBV14,CASSQLAGVQETQYF,TGTGCCAGCAGCCAATTAGCGGGGGTCCAAGAGACCCAGTACTTC
few,TRBJ1-1,-,TRBV4-3,CASSQEPGEAFF,TGCGCCAGCAGCCAAGAACCAGGTGAAGCTTTCTTT
-,TRBJ1-2,TRBD1,TRBV20-1,CSAGGQVRVYGYTF,TGCAGTGCTGGAGGACAGGTCAGGGTCTATGGCTACACCTTC
few,TRBJ2-7,-,TRBV3-1,CASSQVQDFYEQYF,TGTGCCAGCAGCCAAGTTCAGGACTTCTACGAGCAGTACTTC
few,TRBJ2-1,-,TRBV29-1,CSVAQSGPYNEQFF,TGCAGCGTTGCCCAGTCGGGGCCCTACAATGAGCAGTTCTTC
-,TRBJ1-4,-,TRBV20-1,CSARPRGTYKLTGEKLFF,TGCAGTGCTAGACCAAGGGGGACATATAAACTGACGGGCGAAAAACTGTTTTTT
-,TRBJ2-1,TRBD1,TRBV5-1,CASSLEDRGLWETQFF,TGCGCCAGCAGCTTGGAAGACAGGGGACTCTGGGAGACCCAGTTCTTC
few,TRBJ2-7,-,TRBV30,CAWSRDTQTYEQYF,TGTGCCTGGAGTAGGGACACACAAACCTACGAGCAGTACTTC
-,TRBJ1-4,-,TRBV20-1,CSARDNRREKLFF,TGCAGTGCTAGAGATAATCGACGGGAAAAACTGTTTTTT
-,TRBJ1-1,-,TRBV4-1,CASSQDSQASSNTEAFF,TGCGCCAGCAGCCAAGACAGTCAGGCCAGTTCTAACACTGAAGCTTTCTTT
few,TRBJ2-3,TRBD2,TRBV3-1,CASSQGPAGVPTDTQYF,TGTGCCAGCAGCCAAGGGCCAGCGGGGGTACCCACAGATACGCAGTATTTT
-,TRBJ2-5,TRBD2,TRBV12-3/TRBV12-4,CASSPDSGKIKTQYF,TGTGCCAGCAGTCCCGACAGCGGGAAGATAAAGACCCAGTACTTC
once,TRBJ1-1,-,TRBV10-3,CAISEGGEAFF,TGTGCCATCAGTGAGGGCGGTGAAGCTTTCTTT
-,TRBJ2-5,TRBD2,TRBV6-2/TRBV6-3,CASSYITSGDQETQYF,TGTGCCAGCAGTTACATCACTAGCGGGGACCAAGAGACCCAGTACTTC
-,TRBJ1-5,TRBD1,TRBV4-1,CASSQVPQGASNQPQHF,TGCGCCAGCAGCCAAGTCCCTCAGGGGGCGAGCAATCAGCCCCAGCATTTT
-,TRBJ2-3,TRBD2,TRBV6-2/TRBV6-3,CASSPMPFLAGATDTQYF,TGTGCCAGCAGTCCGATGCCCTTCCTAGCGGGGGCAACAGATACGCAGTATTTT
-,TRBJ1-1,TRBD1,TRBV7-9,CASSPRQGNGDTEAFF,TGTGCCAGCAGCCCGAGACAGGGGAACGGTGACACTGAAGCTTTCTTT